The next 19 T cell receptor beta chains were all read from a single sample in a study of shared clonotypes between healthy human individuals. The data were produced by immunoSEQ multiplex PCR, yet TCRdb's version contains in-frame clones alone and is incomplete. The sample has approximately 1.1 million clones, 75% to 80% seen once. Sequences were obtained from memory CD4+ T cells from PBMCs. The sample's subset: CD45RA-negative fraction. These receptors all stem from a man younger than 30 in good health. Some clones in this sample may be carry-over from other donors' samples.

The CDR3 DNA reads TGTGCCAGCAGCTCGGGACAGCCCGGTTCCACAGATACGCAGTATTTT. As protein: CASSSGQPGSTDTQYF. The chain links TRBV7-7 to TRBJ2-3, with 7 positions matching TRBD1. Germline V gene data show CDR1 as SSHAT and CDR2 as FNYEAQ (reference sequence). V shed 4 bases and J 2 bases; nucleotides not matched to a gene: 9. The length of the CDR3 is 16 residues.

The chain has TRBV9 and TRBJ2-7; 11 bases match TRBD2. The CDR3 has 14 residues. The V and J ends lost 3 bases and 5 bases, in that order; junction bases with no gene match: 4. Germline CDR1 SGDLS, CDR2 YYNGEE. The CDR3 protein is CASSERGLADEQYF. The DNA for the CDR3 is TGTGCCAGCAGCGAACGGGGACTAGCGGACGAGCAGTACTTC.

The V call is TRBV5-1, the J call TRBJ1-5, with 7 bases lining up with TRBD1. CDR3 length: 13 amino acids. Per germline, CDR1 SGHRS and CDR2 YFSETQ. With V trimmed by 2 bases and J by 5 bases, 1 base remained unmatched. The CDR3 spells CASSFGTDQPQHF. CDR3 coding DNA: TGCGCCAGCAGCTTCGGGACAGATCAGCCCCAGCATTTT.

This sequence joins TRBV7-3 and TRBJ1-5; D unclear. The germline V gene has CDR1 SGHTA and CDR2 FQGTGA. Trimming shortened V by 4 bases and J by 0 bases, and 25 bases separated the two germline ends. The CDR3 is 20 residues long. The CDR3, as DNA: TGTGCCAGCAGCTCGACTTCGGACGAAGTGGCACGGTATAGCAATCAGCCCCAGCATTTT. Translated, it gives CASSSTSDEVARYSNQPQHF.

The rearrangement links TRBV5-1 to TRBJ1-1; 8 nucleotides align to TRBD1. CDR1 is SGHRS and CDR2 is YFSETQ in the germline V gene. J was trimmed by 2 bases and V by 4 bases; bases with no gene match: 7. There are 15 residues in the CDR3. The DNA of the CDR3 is TGCGCCAGCAGCCGGCAGGGGGCTTTAAACACTGAAGCTTTCTTT. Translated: CASSRQGALNTEAFF.

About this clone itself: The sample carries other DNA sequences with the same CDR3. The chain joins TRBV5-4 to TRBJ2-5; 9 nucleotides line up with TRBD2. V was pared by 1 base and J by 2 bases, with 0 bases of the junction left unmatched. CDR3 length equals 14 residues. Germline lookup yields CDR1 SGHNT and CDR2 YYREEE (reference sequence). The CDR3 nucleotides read TGTGCCAGCAGCTTGACTAGCGGGCAAGAGACCCAGTACTTC. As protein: CASSLTSGQETQYF.

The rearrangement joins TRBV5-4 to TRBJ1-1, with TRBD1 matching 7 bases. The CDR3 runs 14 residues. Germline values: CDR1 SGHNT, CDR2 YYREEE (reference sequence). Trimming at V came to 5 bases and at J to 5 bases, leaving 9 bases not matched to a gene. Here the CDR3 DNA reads TGTGCCAGCAGGATCACAGGGGTCGGGACTGAAGCTTTCTTT. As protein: CASRITGVGTEAFF.

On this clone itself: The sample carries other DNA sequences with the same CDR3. The CDR3: CASSSWTSGNTGELFF. The CDR3, as DNA: TGTGCCAGCAGCTCCTGGACTAGCGGGAACACCGGGGAGCTGTTTTTT. The chain links TRBV5-4 to TRBJ2-2; the match to TRBD2 covers 10 bases. The length of the CDR3 is 16 residues. Losses at the gene ends were 3 bases for V and 1 base for J; bases not matched to a gene: 3. CDR1 is SGHNT and CDR2 is YYREEE in the germline V gene (reference sequence). Combining the CDR3 with reference TRBV5-4 and TRBJ2-2 gives the whole variable domain ETGVTQSPTHLIKTRGQQVTLRCSSQSGHNTVSWYQQALGQGPQFIFQYYREEENGRGNFPPRFSGLQFPNYSSELNVNALELDDSALYLCASSSWTSGNTGELFFGEGSRLTVL.

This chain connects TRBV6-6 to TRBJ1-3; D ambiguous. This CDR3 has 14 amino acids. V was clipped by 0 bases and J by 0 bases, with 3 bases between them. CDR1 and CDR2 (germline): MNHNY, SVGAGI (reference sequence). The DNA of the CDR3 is TGTGCCAGCAGTTACTCGGCCTCTGGAAACACCATATATTTT. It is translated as CASSYSASGNTIYF.

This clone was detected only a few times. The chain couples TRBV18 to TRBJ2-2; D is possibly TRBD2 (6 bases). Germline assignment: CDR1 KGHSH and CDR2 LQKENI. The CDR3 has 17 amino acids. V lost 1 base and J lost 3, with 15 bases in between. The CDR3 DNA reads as TGTGCCAGCTCACCACTTGCGACACCGGGGGACACCGGGGAGCTGTTTTTT. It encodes CASSPLATPGDTGELFF.

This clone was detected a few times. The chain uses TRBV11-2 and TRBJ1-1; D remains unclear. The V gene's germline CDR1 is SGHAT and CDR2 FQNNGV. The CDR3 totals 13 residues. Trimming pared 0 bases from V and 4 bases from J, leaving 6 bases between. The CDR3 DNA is TGTGCCAGCAGCTTAGAGTGGGGCACTGAAGCTTTCTTT. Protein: CASSLEWGTEAFF.

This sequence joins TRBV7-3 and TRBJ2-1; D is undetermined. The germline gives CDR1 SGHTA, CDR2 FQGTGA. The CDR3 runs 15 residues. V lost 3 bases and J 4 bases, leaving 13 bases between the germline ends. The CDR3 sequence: CASSFGVPEYNEQFF. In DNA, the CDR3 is TGTGCCAGCAGCTTTGGCGTCCCCGAATACAATGAGCAGTTCTTC.

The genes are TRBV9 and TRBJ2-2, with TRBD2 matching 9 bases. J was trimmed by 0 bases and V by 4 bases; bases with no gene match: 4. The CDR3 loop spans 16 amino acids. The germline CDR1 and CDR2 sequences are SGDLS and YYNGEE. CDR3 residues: CASSKVAGANTGELFF. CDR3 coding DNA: TGTGCCAGCAGCAAAGTAGCGGGAGCGAACACCGGGGAGCTGTTTTTT.

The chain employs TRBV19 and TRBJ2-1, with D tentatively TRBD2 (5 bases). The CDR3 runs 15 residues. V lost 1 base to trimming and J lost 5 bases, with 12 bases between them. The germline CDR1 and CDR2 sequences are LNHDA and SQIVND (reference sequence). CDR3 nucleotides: TGTGCCAGTAGTATAGTGTGGACTTCCGACAATGAGCAGTTCTTC. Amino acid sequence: CASSIVWTSDNEQFF.

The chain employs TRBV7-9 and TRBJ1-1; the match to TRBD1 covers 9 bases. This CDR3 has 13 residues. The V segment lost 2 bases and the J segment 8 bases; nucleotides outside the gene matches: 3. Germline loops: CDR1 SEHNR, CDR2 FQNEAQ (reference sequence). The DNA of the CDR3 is TGTGCCAGCAGCTTATCAGGGACAGGGGAAGCTTTCTTT. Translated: CASSLSGTGEAFF. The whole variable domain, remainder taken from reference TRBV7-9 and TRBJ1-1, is DTGVSQNPRHKITKRGQNVTFRCDPISEHNRLYWYRQTLGQGPEFLTYFQNEAQLEKSRLLSDRFSAERPKGSFSTLEIQRTEQGDSAMYLCASSLSGTGEAFFGQGTRLTVV.

The CDR3 DNA reads as TGCGCCAGCAGCTCCTCTCAAGGGGCAACAGATACGCAGTATTTT. Protein sequence: CASSSSQGATDTQYF. The rearrangement joins TRBV5-1 to TRBJ2-3; a weak D match, TRBD1 (5 bases). Germline V lookup: CDR1 SGHRS, CDR2 YFSETQ. V lost 3 bases, J lost 3 bases, and 14 bases lay in between. The CDR3 loop spans 15 amino acids. Drawing the rest from reference TRBV5-1 and TRBJ2-3, the complete variable domain is KAGVTQTPRYLIKTRGQQVTLSCSPISGHRSVSWYQQTPGQGLQFLFEYFSETQRNKGNFPGRFSGRQFSNSRSEMNVSTLELGDSALYLCASSSSQGATDTQYFGPGTRLTVL.

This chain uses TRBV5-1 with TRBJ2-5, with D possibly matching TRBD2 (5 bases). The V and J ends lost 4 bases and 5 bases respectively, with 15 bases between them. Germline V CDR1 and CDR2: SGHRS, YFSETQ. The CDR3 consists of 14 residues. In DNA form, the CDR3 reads TGCGCCAGCAGCGCGGGTGGGCTGCCGGAGACCCAGTACTTC. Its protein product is CASSAGGLPETQYF. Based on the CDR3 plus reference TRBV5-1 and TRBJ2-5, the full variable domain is KAGVTQTPRYLIKTRGQQVTLSCSPISGHRSVSWYQQTPGQGLQFLFEYFSETQRNKGNFPGRFSGRQFSNSRSEMNVSTLELGDSALYLCASSAGGLPETQYFGPGTRLLVL.

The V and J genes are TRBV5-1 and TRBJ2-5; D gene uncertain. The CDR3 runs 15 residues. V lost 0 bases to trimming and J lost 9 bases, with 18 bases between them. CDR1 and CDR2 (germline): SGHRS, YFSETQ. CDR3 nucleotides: TGCGCCAGCAGCTTGGACGCCAGGAAAGGTTTGTCCCAGTACTTC. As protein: CASSLDARKGLSQYF.

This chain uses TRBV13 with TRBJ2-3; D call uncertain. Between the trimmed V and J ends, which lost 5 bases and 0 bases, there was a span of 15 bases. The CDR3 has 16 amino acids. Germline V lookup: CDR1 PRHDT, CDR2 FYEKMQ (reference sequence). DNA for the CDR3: TGTGCCAGCAGCCCCCCCTATGGCCCCAGCACAGATACGCAGTATTTT. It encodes CASSPPYGPSTDTQYF.